This TCR beta chain was identified in a study of Ad26.COV2.S vaccination and SARS-CoV-2 variants. Germline-derived CDR1 and CDR2 are MNHNS and SASEGT. The CDR3 is 18 amino acids long, termini counted. Using immunoSEQ multiplex PCR, the repertoire was profiled, and TCRdb retains in-frame clones only, with some absent. Here the sample spans 410,000 or so clones, about nine tenths being singletons. Regarding this clone: Its target is unknown. The limits of the CDR3 on the DNA are not certain, so only TCRdb's listed CDR3 is given.

Specified treatment: some 20 received Ad26.COV2.S at low or high dose, single or two shots; several received placebo; per-sample allocation not given. Repertoires come from day 63 after the first vaccine or placebo injection. It was an adult aged 18-55 years in Boston who was the donor. Its platform was an Ad26 vector, and its expressed antigen was Wuhan-strain SARS-CoV-2 spike. Study-level results: Measurements of TCR breadth and depth may have given underestimates of the total T cell responses. Substantial post-vaccination breadth of spike-specific CD8+ and CD4+ T cell responses was reported.

The chain combines TRBV6-1 with TRBJ2-2; the D call TRBD2 from the table was never checked on the DNA. The receptor was isolated from a person between 18 and 60 years old who received the Ad26.COV2.S COVID-19 vaccine or a placebo. Sequenced material: peripheral blood, taken in a trial of Ad26.COV2.S vaccine versus placebo. The CDR3 loop reads CASSDSVLGGPNTGELFF.